This passage covers 8 T cell receptor beta chains from one sample sequenced in a study of T cell responses to AZD1222 COVID-19 vaccine. Method: immunoSEQ multiplex PCR; TCRdb's copy keeps in-frame clones and lacks some. Here the sample spans approximately 92,000 clones, 91% being singletons. This sample comprised peripheral blood, obtained on day 0 of AZD1222 vaccination. The receptors derive from an adult in good health.

The gene calls are TRBV7-2 and TRBJ1-6, with 7 bases identical to TRBD1. The junction had 5 bases not matched to a gene; V was cut back by 5 bases and J by 7 bases. From germline, CDR1 is SGHTA and CDR2 FQGNSA. CDR3 length: 14 residues. Written as DNA, the CDR3 is TGTGCCAGCAGCCAGGGGGGGACGAATTCACCCCTCCACTTT. Translating it yields CASSQGGTNSPLHF.

This clone was detected only once. DNA for the CDR3: TGTGCCAGCTCACCATCAACGGCTGCAACTAATGAAAAACTGTTTTTT. This codes for CASSPSTAATNEKLFF. The genes are TRBV18 and TRBJ1-4, with D unresolved. The CDR3 sequence is 16 residues long. V dropped 2 bases and J dropped 0 bases, with 10 bases sitting between them. Germline lookup yields CDR1 KGHSH and CDR2 LQKENI.

The chain employs TRBV3-1 (or the pseudogene TRBV3-2) and TRBJ2-1; 9 bases match TRBD1. Germline V CDR1 and CDR2: LGHDT, YNNKEL (reference sequence). The CDR3 length is 15 residues. Losses at the gene ends were 5 bases for V and 4 bases for J; bases not matched to a gene: 6. In nucleotides, the CDR3 is TGTGCCAGCAGCAAACCGGGACAGGGATACAATGAGCAGTTCTTC. Its protein is CASSKPGQGYNEQFF.

The chain links TRBV4-3 to TRBJ1-2; D is undetermined. The CDR3 is made up of 15 amino acids. The V end was cut by 3 bases, the J end by 2 bases, with 13 bases between. Germline V gene sequence: CDR1 LGHNA, CDR2 YSLEER. This chain's CDR3 is CASSQPGPSNYGYTF. CDR3 DNA sequence: TGCGCCAGCAGCCAGCCCGGGCCCTCGAACTATGGCTACACCTTC.

A single count supports this clone. V usage is TRBV28 and J usage is TRBJ1-4; D is ambiguous. V dropped 5 bases and J dropped 7 bases, with 14 bases sitting between them. Looked up from germline, CDR1 is MDHEN and CDR2 is SYDVKM. The CDR3 contains 14 residues. The DNA for the CDR3 is TGTGCCAGCAGTCTCGCCCAATTGGTTGAAAAACTGTTTTTT. It encodes CASSLAQLVEKLFF.

This chain uses TRBV15 with TRBJ1-1; D unclear. Germline V CDR1 and CDR2: LNHNV, YYDKDF (reference sequence). Trimming left V 0 bases short and J 1 base short, with 6 bases between. The CDR3 consists of 14 residues. The chain's CDR3 is CATSREVANTEAFF. Here the CDR3 DNA reads TGTGCCACCAGCAGAGAGGTGGCGAACACTGAAGCTTTCTTT.

This chain connects TRBV9 to TRBJ1-5; D uncertain. The germline CDR1 and CDR2 sequences are SGDLS and YYNGEE. This CDR3 has 13 residues. The V gene lost 3 bases and the J gene lost 0 bases, with 4 bases spanning the gap. The chain's CDR3 is CASSGYSNQPQHF. As DNA, the CDR3 is TGTGCCAGCAGCGGCTATAGCAATCAGCCCCAGCATTTT. Based on the CDR3 plus reference TRBV9 and TRBJ1-5, the full variable domain is DSGVTQTPKHLITATGQRVTLRCSPRSGDLSVYWYQQSLDQGLQFLIQYYNGEERAKGNILERFSAQQFPDLHSELNLSSLELGDSALYFCASSGYSNQPQHFGDGTRLSIL.

This chain joins TRBV21-1 and TRBJ1-1. TRBV21-1 is a listed pseudogene. This CDR3 spans 13 amino acids. The CDR3 DNA is TGTGCCAGCAGCAAAGGGCGGGGGTTTGAAGCTTTCTTT. Amino acids: CASSKGRGFEAFF.